This TCR beta chain was identified during a study of shared clonotypes between healthy human individuals. Overall study findings and caveats: Relative to memory subsets, naive subsets generally showed larger estimated richness.

For this clone: Its target is unknown.

The CDR3 is 15 amino acids. Germline CDR1 is SGHAT and CDR2 is FQNNGV. The ends were cut back, 1 base at V and 2 bases at J, with 12 bases in the middle. Original methodology: For the immunoSEQ data, sequences were junction-only without quality scores, so filtering differed. The table came from immunoSEQ multiplex PCR; TCRdb's copy has only in-frame clones and leaves some out. V, J and clone size reflect that table, while D and trimming were determined from the DNA. The sample includes about 960,000 clones, roughly 72% seen only once; the top ten take over 1.3%. This chain links TRBV11-2 with TRBJ2-7; D not certain. Sequenced: memory CD4+ T cells sorted from blood. Indicated subset: CD45RA-negative fraction. The receptor was isolated from a man aged 18 to 29 in good health. The CDR3, as DNA: TGTGCCAGCAGCTTAGCTGCCCAGGCCCCCTACGAGCAGTACTTC. This sequence encodes CASSLAAQAPYEQYF.